A single sample gave rise to the 27 T cell receptor beta chains below, sequenced in a study of blood T cell repertoires in COVID-19. TCRdb's copy holds only in-frame clones and misses some; the assay was immunoSEQ multiplex PCR. The sample carries hundreds of thousands of clones, 80% to 90% recorded once. The sample was PBMCs or T cells enriched from blood (not recorded which). The receptors stem from a woman in her 50s who had recovered from COVID-19.

The chain has TRBV30 and TRBJ2-7; D perhaps matches TRBD1 (5 bases). The germline CDR1 and CDR2 sequences are GTSNPN and SVGIG (reference sequence). The CDR3 extends over 17 amino acids. Trimming removed 4 bases at V and 2 bases at J, with 24 bases between. The CDR3, as DNA: TGTGCCTGGACCTCAGGACCCGGACGAAAGGGGCCCTACGAGCAGTACTTC. Translated, it gives CAWTSGPGRKGPYEQYF.

The CDR3 nucleotides read TGTGCCAGAACCAAACCGGGACAGGGCGATCAGCCCCAGCATTTT. Translated: CARTKPGQGDQPQHF. The V call is TRBV6-5, the J call TRBJ1-5; 9 nucleotides align to TRBD1. Losses at the gene ends were 9 bases for V and 5 bases for J; bases not matched to a gene: 11. CDR1 is MNHEY, CDR2 SVGAGI, per germline. This CDR3 comprises 15 residues.

The gene calls are TRBV19 and TRBJ1-1; a possible D gene is TRBD1 (5 bases). Trimming cost V 8 bases and J 0 bases, with 19 bases left between them. The CDR3 sequence is 16 residues long. Germline-derived CDR1 and CDR2 are LNHDA and SQIVND (reference sequence). This CDR3 reads CASSIGGTMVNTEAFF. In DNA form, the CDR3 reads TGTGCCAGTTCAATTGGAGGGACCATGGTGAACACTGAAGCTTTCTTT.

V is TRBV2 and J is TRBJ1-6; D unresolved. Germline lookup yields CDR1 SNHLY and CDR2 FYNNEI. Trimming removed 5 bases from V and 0 bases from J, with 11 bases in between. CDR3 length equals 16 residues. This CDR3 reads CASSMLGSSYNSPLHF. In DNA, the CDR3 is TGTGCCAGCAGTATGCTCGGTAGCTCCTATAATTCACCCCTCCACTTT.

This chain links TRBV28 with TRBJ2-1; 10 bases agree with TRBD2. Per the germline V gene, CDR1 is MDHEN and CDR2 is SYDVKM. The length of the CDR3 is 15 residues. Losses at the gene ends were 3 bases for V and 12 bases for J; bases not matched to a gene: 11. The CDR3 nucleotides read TGTGCCAGCAGTTTTGTAGCGGGGGGAACGTATGGGCAGTTCTTC. It encodes CASSFVAGGTYGQFF.

The rearrangement uses TRBV29-1 and TRBJ1-2; TRBD1 matches 9 bases. The CDR3 sequence is 13 residues long. The junction had 11 bases not matched to a gene; V was cut back by 7 bases and J by 8 bases. Germline lookup yields CDR1 SQVTM and CDR2 ANQGSEA. Here the CDR3 DNA reads TGCAGCGCAGCTTTACAGGGGGCGCAGGGCTACACCTTC. Translation: CSAALQGAQGYTF.

The genes are TRBV18 and TRBJ2-5, with TRBD1 identical over 9 bases. The germline CDR1 and CDR2 sequences are KGHSH and LQKENI. The length of the CDR3 is 15 residues. The junction had 4 bases not matched to a gene; V was cut back by 1 base and J by 4 bases. CDR3 region: CASSPRGQGRETQYF. The CDR3 nucleotides are TGTGCCAGCTCACCACGGGGACAGGGTAGAGAGACCCAGTACTTC. Filled out from reference TRBV18 and TRBJ2-5, the complete variable domain reads NAGVMQNPRHLVRRRGQEARLRCSPMKGHSHVYWYRQLPEEGLKFMVYLQKENIIDESGMPKERFSAEFPKEGPSILRIQQVVRGDSAAYFCASSPRGQGRETQYFGPGTRLLVL.

This chain links TRBV12-3 or TRBV12-4 with TRBJ2-5, with a weak D call TRBD1 (5 bases). Deletions cut 5 bases from V and 5 bases from J, with 9 bases between. This CDR3 has 12 amino acids. CDR3 nucleotide sequence: TGTGCCAGCAGTGTAAGGGGTGAGACCCAGTACTTC. Its translation is CASSVRGETQYF.

The chain is built from TRBV18 and TRBJ2-5; a possible D gene is TRBD1 (5 bases). V lost 1 base to trimming and J lost 3 bases, with 9 bases between them. CDR1 KGHSH and CDR2 LQKENI come from the germline V gene. The CDR3 is 14 amino acids. The CDR3 loop reads CASSPRVGEETQYF. The CDR3 nucleotides read TGTGCCAGCTCACCACGGGTAGGGGAAGAGACCCAGTACTTC.

The chain employs TRBV27 and TRBJ1-5; D uncertain. The CDR3 has 12 amino acids. Per germline, CDR1 MNHEY and CDR2 SMNVEV (reference sequence). V shed 5 bases and J shed 4 bases, with 6 bases lying between them. In DNA, the CDR3 is TGTGCCAGCAGTAAATTAAATCAGCCCCAGCATTTT. Encoded protein: CASSKLNQPQHF.

This chain uses TRBV7-2 with TRBJ2-1, with D perhaps TRBD2 (6 bases). V was trimmed by 4 bases and J by 0 bases, leaving 13 bases between them. The CDR3 has 16 amino acids. Per the germline V gene, CDR1 is SGHTA and CDR2 is FQGNSA. The CDR3 DNA sequence: TGTGCCAGCAGCTGGGACTTGACGAGCTCCTACAATGAGCAGTTCTTC. Translating gives CASSWDLTSSYNEQFF. Variable domain in full (rest from reference TRBV7-2 and TRBJ2-1): GAGVSQSPSNKVTEKGKDVELRCDPISGHTALYWYRQSLGQGLEFLIYFQGNSAPDKSGLPSDRFSAERTGGSVSTLTIQRTQQEDSAVYLCASSWDLTSSYNEQFFGPGTRLTVL.

The chain joins TRBV19 to TRBJ1-1; no reliable D call. This CDR3 contains 11 residues. The germline V and J ends were trimmed by 10 bases and 1 base, with 7 bases remaining between them. Germline V lookup: CDR1 LNHDA, CDR2 SQIVND (reference sequence). CDR3 amino acids: CATRRNTEAFF. As DNA, the CDR3 is TGTGCCACTCGGAGGAACACTGAAGCTTTCTTT.

The chain is built from TRBV7-8 and TRBJ2-7; possibly TRBD2 for D (5 bases). This CDR3 contains 15 residues. Germline V gene lookup returns CDR1 SGHVS and CDR2 FQNEAQ. V was clipped by 5 bases and J by 0 bases, with 14 bases between them. The CDR3 here is CASSGRDFPSYEQYF. CDR3 nucleotide sequence: TGTGCCAGCAGCGGGAGAGACTTTCCCTCCTACGAGCAGTACTTC.

V usage is TRBV24-1 and J usage is TRBJ2-1; D gene unclear. Looked up from germline, CDR1 is KGHDR and CDR2 is SFDVKD. With 1 base removed from V and 7 bases from J, the gap between germline ends came to 4 bases. There are 12 residues in the CDR3. CDR3: CATSDFANEQFF. CDR3 DNA: TGTGCCACCAGTGATTTTGCGAATGAGCAGTTCTTC.

This clone was found a few times. The V gene is TRBV2, the J gene TRBJ2-5; TRBD2 matches at 7 bases. Germline CDR1 and CDR2: SNHLY and FYNNEI. The CDR3 is 16 residues long. After removal of 1 base from V and 1 base from J, the junction contained 6 bases not matched to a gene. In DNA form, the CDR3 reads TGTGCCAGCAGTGAAGGACCAGGCGGGGGCCAAGAGACCCAGTACTTC. Residues: CASSEGPGGGQETQYF. The whole variable domain, remainder taken from reference TRBV2 and TRBJ2-5, is EPEVTQTPSHQVTQMGQEVILRCVPISNHLYFYWYRQILGQKVEFLVSFYNNEISEKSEIFDDQFSVERPDGSNFTLKIRSTKLEDSAMYFCASSEGPGGGQETQYFGPGTRLLVL.

The chain recombines TRBV7-9 with TRBJ1-2; tentatively, D is TRBD1 (5 bases). Trimming cost V 1 base and J 4 bases, with 10 bases left between them. The CDR3 runs 14 residues. The germline gives CDR1 SEHNR, CDR2 FQNEAQ (reference sequence). CDR3 bases: TGTGCCAGCAGCTTAGAATCAGGGTCCTATGGCTACACCTTC. It specifies CASSLESGSYGYTF.

This chain links TRBV19 with TRBJ1-1; D is uncertain. V lost 6 bases and J 0 bases, leaving 8 bases between the germline ends. The CDR3 totals 13 residues. Germline V lookup: CDR1 LNHDA, CDR2 SQIVND (reference sequence). The CDR3 loop reads CASSLALNTEAFF. CDR3 coding DNA: TGTGCCAGTAGCCTGGCCCTGAACACTGAAGCTTTCTTT. The variable domain in full, completed from reference TRBV19 and TRBJ1-1, reads DGGITQSPKYLFRKEGQNVTLSCEQNLNHDAMYWYRQDPGQGLRLIYYSQIVNDFQKGDIAEGYSVSREKKESFPLTVTSAQKNPTAFYLCASSLALNTEAFFGQGTRLTVV.

The chain couples TRBV27 to TRBJ1-6; 9 positions match TRBD1. The V gene's germline CDR1 is MNHEY and CDR2 SMNVEV (reference sequence). The CDR3 is made up of 15 amino acids. V gave up 5 bases and J gave up 10 bases; unmatched junction bases: 9. The chain's CDR3 is CASSAGTGFWSPLHF. The CDR3 DNA follows: TGTGCCAGCAGTGCCGGGACAGGGTTCTGGTCACCCCTCCACTTT.

This chain connects TRBV11-2 to TRBJ1-2, with a possible D match to TRBD1 (6 bases). The germline V and J ends were trimmed by 7 bases and 5 bases, with 20 bases remaining between them. Per the germline V gene, CDR1 is SGHAT and CDR2 is FQNNGV. The CDR3 length is 15 residues. In nucleotides, the CDR3 is TGTGCCAGCACCCTAGGGGGTGTATCCATATATGGCTACACCTTC. It codes for CASTLGGVSIYGYTF. Complete variable domain (other parts from reference TRBV11-2 and TRBJ1-2): EAGVAQSPRYKIIEKRQSVAFWCNPISGHATLYWYQQILGQGPKLLIQFQNNGVVDDSQLPKDRFSAERLKGVDSTLKIQPAKLEDSAVYLCASTLGGVSIYGYTFGSGTRLTVV.

The J gene is TRBJ1-2, the V gene TRBV28; a weak D match, TRBD1 (5 bases). The ends were cut back, 5 bases at V and 8 bases at J, with 12 bases in the middle. The germline gives CDR1 MDHEN, CDR2 SYDVKM. The CDR3 runs 12 residues. The CDR3 DNA follows: TGTGCCAGCAGTCCAATCAGGGTCGGCTACACCTTC. As protein: CASSPIRVGYTF.

The V and J genes are TRBV5-1 and TRBJ1-1; TRBD1 aligns across 7 bases. After removal of 4 bases from V and 1 base from J, the junction contained 4 bases not matched to a gene. This CDR3 is built from 14 residues. Germline CDR1 reads SGHRS; CDR2 reads YFSETQ. The CDR3 protein is CASSPGQTNTEAFF. CDR3 sequence (DNA): TGCGCCAGCAGCCCGGGACAGACGAACACTGAAGCTTTCTTT.

The CDR3 nucleotides are TGTGCCAGCAGCGGGACAGGGGGTGACTACGAGCAGTACTTC. Translated, it gives CASSGTGGDYEQYF. This rearrangement joins TRBV5-4 to TRBJ2-7; 11 bases are a match to TRBD1. V was pared by 4 bases and J by 3 bases, with 3 bases of the junction left unmatched. Germline V CDR1 and CDR2: SGHNT, YYREEE (reference sequence). The CDR3 loop spans 14 amino acids.

The chain recombines TRBV7-8 with TRBJ1-5; D unclear. Trimming stripped 1 base from V and 8 bases from J, with 12 bases between. The CDR3 loop spans 14 amino acids. In germline, CDR1 is SGHVS, CDR2 FQNEAQ. Here the CDR3 DNA reads TGTGCCAGCAGCTTAGGGGCTACGGAGGAGCCCCAGCATTTT. Amino acid sequence: CASSLGATEEPQHF.

V usage is TRBV19 and J usage is TRBJ1-1; maybe TRBD1 (6 bases). Between the trimmed V and J ends, which lost 8 bases and 0 bases, there was a span of 19 bases. Germline assignment: CDR1 LNHDA and CDR2 SQIVND (reference sequence). The CDR3 is made up of 16 amino acids. Written as DNA, the CDR3 is TGTGCCAGTGGGGGGGGCGGACTAATTATGAACACTGAAGCTTTCTTT. The encoded protein is CASGGGGLIMNTEAFF.

Only one count was recorded for this clone. The V gene is TRBV28, the J gene TRBJ1-2, with TRBD1 matching 10 bases. V was pared by 6 bases and J by 4 bases, with 8 bases of the junction left unmatched. CDR3 length: 15 amino acids. Germline CDR1 reads MDHEN; CDR2 reads SYDVKM. The CDR3 sequence is CASSSGTGVIYGYTF. CDR3 coding DNA: TGTGCCAGCAGCTCCGGGACAGGGGTTATCTATGGCTACACCTTC.

The J gene is TRBJ1-1, the V gene TRBV7-9; D gene ambiguous. CDR1 is SEHNR, CDR2 FQNEAQ, per germline (reference sequence). This CDR3 region has 14 residues. The germline V and J ends were trimmed by 5 bases and 1 base, with 11 bases remaining between them. The CDR3 is CASSVEHKNTEAFF. In DNA, the CDR3 is TGTGCCAGCAGCGTCGAACATAAGAACACTGAAGCTTTCTTT.

The chain uses TRBV6-5 and TRBJ1-2; no definite D call. The CDR3 sequence is 12 residues long. V dropped 2 bases and J dropped 8 bases, with 9 bases sitting between them. CDR1 MNHEY and CDR2 SVGAGI come from the germline V gene. The CDR3 bases are TGTGCCAGCAGTTACGGAGGATGGGGCTACACCTTC. Encoded protein: CASSYGGWGYTF.